Detailed here is one TCR beta chain. Sequence at one end of the junction differs from germline and may be a read error. The sample comes from a study of Graves' ophthalmopathy and Graves' hyperthyroidism. The CDR3 has 17 residues. CDR1 and CDR2 (germline): SEHNR, FQNEAQ (reference sequence). Amplification from RNA transcripts yielded the TCR beta CDR3 regions. Investigators did first-round RT-PCR with HTBI primers, then second-round multiplex PCR. TCRdb analysed the multiplex PCR reads with MiXCR anew, one entry per CDR3 protein. The sample comprises 600,000 to 700,000 distinct CDR3 sequences, about two fifths of which are singletons, and around 3.3% rests with the top ten.

The J gene is TRBJ2-5, the V gene TRBV7-9; 13 bases are a match to TRBD2. What was sequenced was peripheral blood. The receptor comes from an adult man with Graves' ophthalmopathy. The CDR3 is CASSVRTSGGTKGTPYF. The DNA for the CDR3 is TGTGCCAGCAGCGTCAGGACTAGCGGGGGTACCAAGGGGACCCCGTACTTC.